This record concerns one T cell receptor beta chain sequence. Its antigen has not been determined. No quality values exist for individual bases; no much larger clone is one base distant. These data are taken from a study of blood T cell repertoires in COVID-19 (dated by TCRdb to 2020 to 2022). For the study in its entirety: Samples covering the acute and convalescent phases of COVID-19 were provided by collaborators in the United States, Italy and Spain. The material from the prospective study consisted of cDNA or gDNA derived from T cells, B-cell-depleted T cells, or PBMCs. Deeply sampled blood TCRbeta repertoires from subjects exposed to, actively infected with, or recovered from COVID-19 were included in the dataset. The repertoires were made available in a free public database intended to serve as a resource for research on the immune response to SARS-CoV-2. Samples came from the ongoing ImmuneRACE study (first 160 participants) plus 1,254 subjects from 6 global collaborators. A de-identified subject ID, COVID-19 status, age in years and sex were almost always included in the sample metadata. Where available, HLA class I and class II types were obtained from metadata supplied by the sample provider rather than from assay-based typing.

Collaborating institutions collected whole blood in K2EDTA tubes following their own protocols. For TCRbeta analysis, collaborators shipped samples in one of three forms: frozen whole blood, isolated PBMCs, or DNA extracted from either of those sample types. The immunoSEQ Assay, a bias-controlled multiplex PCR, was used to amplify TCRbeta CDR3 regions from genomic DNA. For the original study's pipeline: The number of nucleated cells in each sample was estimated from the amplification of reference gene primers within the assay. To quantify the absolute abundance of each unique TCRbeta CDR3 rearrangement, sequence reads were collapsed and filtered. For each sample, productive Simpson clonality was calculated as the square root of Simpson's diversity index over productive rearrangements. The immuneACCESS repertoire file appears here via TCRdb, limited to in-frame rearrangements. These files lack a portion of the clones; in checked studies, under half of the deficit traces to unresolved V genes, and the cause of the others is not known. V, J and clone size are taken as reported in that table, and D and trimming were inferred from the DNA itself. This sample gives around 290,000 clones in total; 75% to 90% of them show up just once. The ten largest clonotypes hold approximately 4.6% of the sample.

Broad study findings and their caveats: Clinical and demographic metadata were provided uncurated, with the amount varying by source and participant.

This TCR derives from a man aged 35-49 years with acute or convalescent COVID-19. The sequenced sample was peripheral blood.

In nucleotides, the sequence is TGTGCCAGCACGAGGGAGGGAGGCAATCAGCCCCAGCATTTT. Translated, it gives CASTREGGNQPQHF. The chain was built from TRBV2 and TRBJ1-5; the D segment cannot be called with confidence. Via the germline V gene, CDR1 is SNHLY and CDR2 FYNNEI. The CDR3 holds 14 amino acids from the cysteine to the phenylalanine. The only DNA kept is the CDR3, 42 bases in frame from the first base. V is pared back by 7 bases and J by 2 bases, with 12 bases lying between the germline termini.